This TCR beta chain was recorded in a study of T cell repertoires in aging, cancer and after chemotherapy. Overall study findings and caveats: In each cancer cohort, median generation probability increased across chemotherapy, suggesting thymic output rebounded.

The CDR3 is made up of 15 amino acids. From germline, CDR1 is LNHDA and CDR2 SQIVND (reference sequence). Amplification of TCR beta used genomic DNA extracted from peripheral blood. TRB rearrangements spanning V, D and J were amplified using mixed TRB-A/B primers. TCRdb reprocessed the multiplex PCR reads with MiXCR, giving one entry per CDR3 protein. The sample includes 1,200 or so distinct CDR3 sequences, approximately 18% of them seen just once. This clonotype counts as large. Its antigen is unknown. Germline and junction disagree at one end, which may indicate a read error. Sequencing was carried out using blood. This chain links TRBV19 with TRBJ2-1; D gene uncertain. The origin of this receptor is a human donor with a solid tumor. CDR3 amino acids: CASRIGPLEHNEQFF. Here the CDR3 DNA reads TGTGCCAGTAGGATAGGGCCTTTAGAACACAATGAGCAGTTCTTC.